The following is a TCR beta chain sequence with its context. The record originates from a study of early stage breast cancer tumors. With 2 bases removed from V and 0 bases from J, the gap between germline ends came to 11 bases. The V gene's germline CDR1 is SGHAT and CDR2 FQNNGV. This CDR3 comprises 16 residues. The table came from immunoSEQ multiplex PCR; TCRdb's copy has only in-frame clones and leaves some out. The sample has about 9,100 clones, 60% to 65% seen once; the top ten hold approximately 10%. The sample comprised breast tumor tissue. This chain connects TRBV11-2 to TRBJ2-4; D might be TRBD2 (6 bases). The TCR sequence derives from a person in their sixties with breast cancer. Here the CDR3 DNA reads TGTGCCAGCAGCTTACTGGGACTGCTAGCCAAAAACATTCAGTACTTC. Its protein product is CASSLLGLLAKNIQYF.